The 17 T cell receptor beta chains reported below all come from one sample, sequenced in a study of beta chain features in type 1 diabetes. Notes on the study in general: In all four CD4+ subsets, TCRB CDR3 length was significantly, moderately reduced in type 1 diabetes.

Since all of the isolated RNA was reverse transcribed, expressed TCRB transcripts were what got sequenced. The repertoire was sequenced with immunoSEQ multiplex PCR; TCRdb's copy has only in-frame clones and lacks some. The data show around 14,000 clones, approximately 68% seen once. No antigen has been assigned to these receptors. Sequenced: stem cell memory CD4+ T cells from blood. These TCRs come from a woman aged 18-30 years with type 1 diabetes.

The gene calls are TRBV10-3 and TRBJ2-2, with no clear D. CDR1 and CDR2 (germline): ENHRY, SYGVKD. This CDR3 region has 13 residues. The V gene lost 7 bases and the J gene lost 4 bases, with 10 bases spanning the gap. The CDR3 DNA sequence: TGTGCCATCACCTCCGGGTCCACCGGGGAGCTGTTTTTT. Amino acids: CAITSGSTGELFF.

V and J are TRBV28 and TRBJ1-1; 7 nucleotides line up with TRBD1. Trimming removed 6 bases from V and 1 base from J; junction bases left unmatched: 11. The CDR3 has 16 amino acids. The germline CDR1 and CDR2 sequences are MDHEN and SYDVKM. The CDR3 spells CASRPQGFRGNTEAFF. CDR3 nucleotide sequence: TGTGCCAGCAGGCCACAGGGGTTTAGGGGGAACACTGAAGCTTTCTTT.

As regards this clone: The germline gene is not matched at one end of the junction; a read error may be the cause. The sample holds other DNA sequences that translate to the same CDR3. This rearrangement joins TRBV18 to TRBJ1-1; D unresolved. The CDR3 extends over 13 amino acids. CDR1 KGHSH and CDR2 LQKENI come from the germline V gene. This CDR3 is CASSPTPNTEAFF. CDR3 DNA: TGCGCCAGCTCACCGACTCCAAACACTGAAGCTTTCTTT.

A single count supports this clone. The rearrangement links TRBV27 to TRBJ2-1; possibly TRBD1 for D (6 bases). Germline assignment: CDR1 MNHEY and CDR2 SMNVEV (reference sequence). Trimming left V 6 bases short and J 4 bases short, with 16 bases between. The CDR3 loop spans 15 amino acids. CDR3 loop: CASSRPGDGYNEQFF. The CDR3 DNA reads TGTGCCAGCAGCCGACCAGGGGATGGGTACAATGAGCAGTTCTTC.

The chain recombines TRBV7-9 with TRBJ2-1; tentative D call: TRBD2 (5 bases). The length of the CDR3 is 14 residues. The V and J ends lost 5 bases and 3 bases respectively, with 11 bases between them. The germline V gene encodes CDR1 SEHNR and CDR2 FQNEAQ (reference sequence). CDR3 DNA: TGTGCCAGCAGCCGGGAATACTACTACAATGAGCAGTTCTTC. Protein: CASSREYYYNEQFF.

This chain links TRBV30 with TRBJ1-2; TRBD1 aligns across 7 bases. The ends lost 7 bases at V and 4 bases at J; junction bases unmatched: 12. Germline assignment: CDR1 GTSNPN and CDR2 SVGIG (reference sequence). The CDR3 spans 14 residues. The CDR3 loop reads CASPGANRGYGYTF. The CDR3 DNA is TGTGCCTCCCCCGGGGCTAACAGGGGCTATGGCTACACCTTC. The variable domain in full, with the rest retrieved from reference TRBV30 and TRBJ1-2, is SQTIHQWPATLVQPVGSPLSLECTVEGTSNPNLYWYRQAAGRGLQLLFYSVGIGQISSEVPQNLSASRPQDRQFILSSKKLLLSDSGFYLCASPGANRGYGYTFGSGTRLTVV.

In this sample, this clone turned up a few times. The chain uses TRBV18 and TRBJ1-5, with 10 positions matching TRBD1. The V gene end was trimmed by 6 bases and the J gene end by 6 bases; junction bases not matched to a gene: 5. Germline V CDR1 and CDR2: KGHSH, LQKENI. The CDR3 has 14 residues. This chain's CDR3 is CASSLTGGIQPQHF. Written as DNA, the CDR3 is TGTGCCAGCTCCCTGACAGGGGGCATTCAGCCCCAGCATTTT.

This chain's CDR3 is CASSPLPSNTEAFF. CDR3 bases: TGTGCCAGCAGCCCACTACCGTCGAACACTGAAGCTTTCTTT. The chain links TRBV7-2 to TRBJ1-1; D is ambiguous. Germline CDR1 and CDR2: SGHTA and FQGNSA. This CDR3 is 14 amino acids long. V lost 5 bases and J 1 base, leaving 11 bases between the germline ends.

The chain is built from TRBV2 and TRBJ2-7, with 10 bases lining up with TRBD2. The junction had 6 bases not matched to a gene; V was cut back by 8 bases and J by 2 bases. Germline loops: CDR1 SNHLY, CDR2 FYNNEI. This CDR3 region has 14 residues. The CDR3 coding sequence is TGTGCCAGCGCACTAGCGGGGCGGACCTACGAGCAGTACTTC. It translates to CASALAGRTYEQYF. Complete variable domain (other parts from reference TRBV2 and TRBJ2-7): EPEVTQTPSHQVTQMGQEVILRCVPISNHLYFYWYRQILGQKVEFLVSFYNNEISEKSEIFDDQFSVERPDGSNFTLKIRSTKLEDSAMYFCASALAGRTYEQYFGPGTRLTVT.

This chain joins TRBV25-1 and TRBJ2-1; D uncertain. Germline V gene lookup returns CDR1 MGHDK and CDR2 SYGVNS. The V end was cut by 3 bases, the J end by 0 bases, with 6 bases between. This CDR3 region has 14 residues. The CDR3, as DNA: TGTGCCAGCAGTGAGTCGAGCTCCTACAATGAGCAGTTCTTC. Encoded protein: CASSESSSYNEQFF.

The J gene is TRBJ1-3, the V gene TRBV6-6; 9 positions agree with TRBD1. Per germline, CDR1 MNHNY and CDR2 SVGAGI (reference sequence). This CDR3 has 16 residues. V lost 2 bases and J lost 4; bases outside the gene matches: 6. CDR3: CASSYPTGGAGNTIYF. In nucleotides, the CDR3 is TGTGCCAGCAGTTACCCGACAGGGGGTGCCGGAAACACCATATATTTT.

This sequence joins TRBV7-2 and TRBJ2-4; D call uncertain. V was shortened by 1 base and J by 6 bases, with 7 bases between the two germline ends. The CDR3 consists of 13 residues. Germline-derived CDR1 and CDR2 are SGHTA and FQGNSA. In DNA form, the CDR3 reads TGTGCCAGCAGCTTAGAAAGGAGAAACATTCAGTACTTC. This sequence encodes CASSLERRNIQYF.

The chain uses TRBV15 and TRBJ2-2; TRBD1 matches at 8 bases. Losses at the gene ends were 2 bases for V and 5 bases for J; bases not matched to a gene: 4. The length of the CDR3 is 15 residues. Germline CDR1 and CDR2: LNHNV and YYDKDF (reference sequence). CDR3 loop: CATSRYDRGTGELFF. The CDR3 coding sequence is TGTGCCACCAGCAGATACGACAGGGGTACCGGGGAGCTGTTTTTT. Full variable domain (outside the CDR3, taken from reference TRBV15 and TRBJ2-2): DAMVIQNPRYQVTQFGKPVTLSCSQTLNHNVMYWYQQKSSQAPKLLFHYYDKDFNNEADTPDNFQSRRPNTSFCFLDIRSPGLGDTAMYLCATSRYDRGTGELFFGEGSRLTVL.

This clone appeared a few times. The genes are TRBV14 and TRBJ2-1; 11 nucleotides agree with TRBD1. This CDR3 comprises 13 residues. V was clipped by 3 bases and J by 12 bases; unmatched bases: 4. CDR1 is SGHDN and CDR2 is FVKESK in the germline V gene. The CDR3 loop is CASSHLGTGGQFF. CDR3 sequence (DNA): TGTGCCAGCAGCCACCTCGGGACAGGGGGGCAGTTCTTC.

CDR3 nucleotide sequence: TGTGCCAGCAGGGATCCTTCCGGGTCCTCCTATGGCTACACCTTC. This sequence encodes CASRDPSGSSYGYTF. This chain links TRBV6-6 with TRBJ1-2; D is uncertain. The V gene's germline CDR1 is MNHNY and CDR2 SVGAGI (reference sequence). The CDR3 runs to 15 residues. V lost 6 bases and J 4 bases, leaving 18 bases between the germline ends.

The rearrangement links TRBV11-3 to TRBJ2-1; 7 bases are a match to TRBD2. The germline gives CDR1 SGHNT, CDR2 YENEEA. This CDR3 has 16 residues. Germline trimming cut 1 base from V and 2 bases from J; bases unmatched to any gene: 5. For the CDR3, the DNA is TGTGCCAGCAGCTTAGTGGCGGGAGTTACCTACAATGAGCAGTTCTTC. Protein product: CASSLVAGVTYNEQFF. Together with reference TRBV11-3 and TRBJ2-1, the CDR3 gives the full variable domain: EAGVVQSPRYKIIEKKQPVAFWCNPISGHNTLYWYLQNLGQGPELLIRYENEEAVDDSQLPKDRFSAERLKGVDSTLKIQPAELGDSAVYLCASSLVAGVTYNEQFFGPGTRLTVL.

This clone was counted only a few times. The chain has TRBV10-3 and TRBJ2-1; 7 bases are shared with TRBD1. Looked up from germline, CDR1 is ENHRY and CDR2 is SYGVKD. With 8 bases clipped from V and 0 bases from J, the junction kept 7 bases outside the gene matches. The CDR3 length is 15 residues. As DNA, the CDR3 is TGTGCCATCGGAAGGGACAGCAGCTCCTACAATGAGCAGTTCTTC. Its protein product is CAIGRDSSSYNEQFF.